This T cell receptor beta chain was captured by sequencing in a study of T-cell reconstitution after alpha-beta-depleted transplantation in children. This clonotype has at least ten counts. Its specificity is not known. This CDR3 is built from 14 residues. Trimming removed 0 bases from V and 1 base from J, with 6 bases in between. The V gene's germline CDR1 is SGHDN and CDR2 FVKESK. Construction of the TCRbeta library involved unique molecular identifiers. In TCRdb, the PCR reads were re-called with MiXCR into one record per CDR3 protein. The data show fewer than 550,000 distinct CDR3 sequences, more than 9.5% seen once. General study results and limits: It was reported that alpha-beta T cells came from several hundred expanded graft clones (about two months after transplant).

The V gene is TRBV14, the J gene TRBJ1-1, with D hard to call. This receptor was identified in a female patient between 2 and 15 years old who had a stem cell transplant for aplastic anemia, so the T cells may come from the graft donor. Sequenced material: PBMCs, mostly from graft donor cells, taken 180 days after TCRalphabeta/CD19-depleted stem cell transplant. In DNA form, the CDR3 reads TGTGCCAGCAGCCAAGACTCAACGAACACTGAAGCTTTCTTT. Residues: CASSQDSTNTEAFF.